A single sample gave rise to the 26 T cell receptor beta chains below, sequenced in a study of blood T cell repertoires in COVID-19. Measured with immunoSEQ multiplex PCR; TCRdb has only the in-frame clones, and not every one. The sample includes 350,000 to 400,000 clones, just over 90% of them seen just once. The sequencing sample was made of PBMCs or T cells enriched from blood (not recorded which). Receptor source: a woman between 35 and 50 years old who had been exposed to COVID-19.

The genes are TRBV7-3 and TRBJ1-3; 9 nucleotides align to TRBD1. CDR1 SGHTA and CDR2 FQGTGA come from the germline V gene. The length of the CDR3 is 16 residues. The V gene end was trimmed by 3 bases and the J gene end by 2 bases; junction bases not matched to a gene: 5. The CDR3 loop reads CASSFPQGATGNTIYF. DNA for the CDR3: TGTGCCAGCAGCTTTCCACAGGGGGCCACTGGAAACACCATATATTTT.

The CDR3 nucleotides read TGTGCCAGCAGACTTATGCGGGGGGCCTCTGGAAACACCATATATTTT. Its protein is CASRLMRGASGNTIYF. The chain carries TRBV14 and TRBJ1-3, with a tentative D call TRBD1 (6 bases). V was cut by 6 bases and J by 0 bases, with 15 bases left in between. This CDR3 spans 16 amino acids. Germline CDR1 is SGHDN and CDR2 is FVKESK.

The chain employs TRBV5-1 and TRBJ2-7, with D tentatively TRBD1 (6 bases). The CDR3 runs 14 residues. Looked up from germline, CDR1 is SGHRS and CDR2 is YFSETQ. V lost 4 bases and J 7 bases, leaving 18 bases between the germline ends. The CDR3 DNA reads TGCGCCAGCAGCCCTGCGACAGGTTATGCGGAGCAGTACTTC. This codes for CASSPATGYAEQYF.

This rearrangement joins TRBV25-1 to TRBJ2-2; 10 bases map to TRBD1. Germline V gives CDR1 MGHDK, CDR2 SYGVNS. CDR3 length: 15 residues. The ends lost 4 bases at V and 6 bases at J; junction bases unmatched: 5. The CDR3 coding sequence is TGTGCCAGCAGTGTGCCCGGGACAGGGGCCGGGGAGCTGTTTTTT. Its protein is CASSVPGTGAGELFF.

This clone has more than one count but fewer than ten. V and J are TRBV19 and TRBJ1-5; the D gene is possibly TRBD1 (6 bases). CDR1 is LNHDA and CDR2 is SQIVND in the germline V gene (reference sequence). This CDR3 is built from 14 residues. The V end lost 3 bases, the J end lost 3 bases, and 9 bases lay between the germline ends. In nucleotides, the CDR3 is TGTGCCAGTAGTATCTGGGACATCAATCAGCCCCAGCATTTT. This codes for CASSIWDINQPQHF.

The V and J genes are TRBV7-9 and TRBJ1-5; D is unresolved. V gave up 1 base and J gave up 1 base, with 11 bases separating them. CDR3 length: 16 residues. Looked up from germline, CDR1 is SEHNR and CDR2 is FQNEAQ (reference sequence). CDR3: CASSLVGLMSNQPQHF. As DNA, the CDR3 is TGTGCCAGCAGCTTAGTCGGACTCATGAGCAATCAGCCCCAGCATTTT.

This clone was detected once. The J gene is TRBJ1-4, the V gene TRBV30; tentatively, D is TRBD1 (5 bases). This CDR3 is 15 amino acids long. Trimming removed 3 bases from V and 4 bases from J, with 15 bases in between. Germline CDR1 is GTSNPN and CDR2 is SVGIG (reference sequence). Here the CDR3 DNA reads TGTGCCTGGAGCCGAACAGACAGCCTTAATGAAAAACTGTTTTTT. Protein product: CAWSRTDSLNEKLFF.

This clone has a single count. The chain uses TRBV27 and TRBJ1-5; 8 nucleotides agree with TRBD1. Germline loops: CDR1 MNHEY, CDR2 SMNVEV (reference sequence). With V trimmed by 8 bases and J by 0 bases, 9 bases remained unmatched. This CDR3 is 16 amino acids long. CDR3 sequence reads: CASGGDRRSSNQPQHF. DNA for the CDR3: TGTGCCAGCGGGGGGGACAGGAGATCTAGCAATCAGCCCCAGCATTTT.

V gene TRBV20-1 combines with J gene TRBJ1-6; no clear D. CDR3 length: 15 amino acids. The germline CDR1 and CDR2 sequences are DFQATT and SNEGSKA (reference sequence). Trimming left V 3 bases short and J 1 base short, with 10 bases between. CDR3 DNA sequence: TGCAGTGCTAGTCGATCGGGGTCCTATAATTCACCCCTCCACTTT. Its translation: CSASRSGSYNSPLHF.

The chain has TRBV6-1 and TRBJ2-7, with 12 positions matching TRBD2. The CDR3 is 18 residues long. With 4 bases clipped from V and 0 bases from J, the junction kept 10 bases outside the gene matches. The germline gives CDR1 MNHNS, CDR2 SASEGT. The CDR3 bases are TGTGCCAGCAGTGCGGCTAGCGGGAGGGCGGGGAGCTCCTACGAGCAGTACTTC. This codes for CASSAASGRAGSSYEQYF.

The chain carries TRBV10-3 and TRBJ1-2; D is undetermined. V was clipped by 7 bases and J by 2 bases, with 11 bases between them. The CDR3 is made up of 13 amino acids. Germline V gives CDR1 ENHRY, CDR2 SYGVKD. The CDR3 loop is CAITPQKNYGYTF. CDR3 in DNA: TGTGCCATCACCCCCCAAAAAAACTATGGCTACACCTTC.

The chain has TRBV12-3 or TRBV12-4 and TRBJ1-2, with D unresolved. The CDR3 is 12 amino acids. V was pared by 5 bases and J by 7 bases, with 11 bases between. The CDR3 reads CASSTLWSGYTF. In DNA, the CDR3 is TGTGCCAGCAGTACTCTATGGTCTGGCTACACCTTC.

The rearrangement joins TRBV18 to TRBJ2-1, with 12 bases that match TRBD2. Germline V gene lookup returns CDR1 KGHSH and CDR2 LQKENI. The CDR3 covers 17 residues. Trimming at V came to 5 bases and at J to 8 bases, leaving 13 bases not matched to a gene. This chain's CDR3 is CASSWLWTSGNRDEQFF. CDR3 nucleotide sequence: TGTGCCAGCTCATGGCTCTGGACTAGCGGGAACCGGGATGAGCAGTTCTTC.

The rearrangement links TRBV2 to TRBJ1-6, with D maybe TRBD1 (5 bases). V dropped 6 bases and J dropped 9 bases, with 18 bases sitting between them. The CDR3 runs 15 residues. Germline V gene data show CDR1 as SNHLY and CDR2 as FYNNEI. The CDR3 spells CASRDTDQGGSPLHF. CDR3 nucleotides: TGTGCCAGCAGAGATACGGATCAGGGAGGTTCACCCCTCCACTTT.

This clone was detected only a few times. CDR3 in amino acids: CASSSKEGGPTDTQYF. The CDR3 DNA is TGTGCCAGCAGTTCGAAGGAGGGGGGGCCCACAGATACGCAGTATTTT. The rearrangement links TRBV7-8 to TRBJ2-3; D may be TRBD2 (7 bases). CDR3 length equals 16 residues. The V and J ends lost 6 bases and 2 bases respectively, with 18 bases between them. Germline-derived CDR1 and CDR2 are SGHVS and FQNEAQ.

V usage is TRBV12-3 or TRBV12-4 and J usage is TRBJ2-7; D is uncertain. The CDR3 is 12 amino acids. The V and J ends lost 6 bases and 0 bases respectively, with 6 bases between them. The CDR3 bases are TGTGCCAGCAGCCACAGCTCCTACGAGCAGTACTTC. This sequence encodes CASSHSSYEQYF.

This clone was seen a few times. The sample carries other DNA sequences with the same CDR3. The gene calls are TRBV19 and TRBJ1-1; tentative D call: TRBD1 (5 bases). This CDR3 spans 13 amino acids. Germline loops: CDR1 LNHDA, CDR2 SQIVND (reference sequence). Deletions cut 4 bases from V and 1 base from J, with 7 bases between. The CDR3 sequence: CASSTGGNTEAFF. The CDR3 nucleotides read TGTGCCAGTAGTACCGGGGGGAACACTGAAGCTTTCTTT.

The chain is built from TRBV29-1 and TRBJ1-4; TRBD1 aligns across 7 bases. Germline CDR1 SQVTM, CDR2 ANQGSEA. CDR3 length: 14 residues. V trimming: 8 bases; J trimming: 3 bases; junction bases outside the gene matches: 9. For the CDR3, the DNA is TGCAGCATACGGGACAGAGCCTCTAATGAAAAACTGTTTTTT. It specifies CSIRDRASNEKLFF.

This chain uses TRBV19 with TRBJ2-2; the D gene is possibly TRBD1 (6 bases). Germline CDR1 is LNHDA and CDR2 is SQIVND (reference sequence). The V and J ends lost 5 bases and 6 bases respectively, with 13 bases between them. The CDR3 is made up of 14 amino acids. The CDR3 is CASSPTGLSGELFF. The CDR3 nucleotides read TGTGCCAGTAGTCCCACAGGGTTGTCCGGGGAGCTGTTTTTT.

V and J are TRBV18 and TRBJ1-6, with 10 bases identical to TRBD1. V trimming: 3 bases; J trimming: 5 bases; junction bases outside the gene matches: 10. Germline V CDR1 and CDR2: KGHSH, LQKENI. This CDR3 is 18 amino acids long. CDR3 nucleotides: TGTGCCAGCTCACCCGTCCCGGGACAGGGGATCAATAATTCACCCCTCCACTTT. This translates into CASSPVPGQGINNSPLHF.

V gene TRBV14 combines with J gene TRBJ1-2; 11 bases agree with TRBD1. V lost 4 bases to trimming and J lost 3 bases; unmatched junction nucleotides: 19. The CDR3 loop spans 20 amino acids. Looked up from germline, CDR1 is SGHDN and CDR2 is FVKESK. The CDR3 loop reads CASSPTSVWTGGLRDYGYTF. The CDR3 DNA reads TGTGCCAGCAGCCCAACCTCGGTATGGACAGGGGGCTTGAGAGACTATGGCTACACCTTC.

The chain recombines TRBV18 with TRBJ1-5; no clear D. Between the trimmed V and J ends, which lost 1 base and 3 bases, there was a span of 7 bases. Germline V gene sequence: CDR1 KGHSH, CDR2 LQKENI. The CDR3 covers 14 residues. CDR3 sequence (DNA): TGTGCCAGCTCACCACAACACTACAATCAGCCCCAGCATTTT. This translates into CASSPQHYNQPQHF.

The rearrangement uses TRBV7-3 and TRBJ2-1; 7 bases are shared with TRBD2. V dropped 4 bases and J dropped 0; count of bases not matched to a gene: 3. Per the germline V gene, CDR1 is SGHTA and CDR2 is FQGTGA. This CDR3 is 15 amino acids long. The CDR3 here is CASSSGGNSYNEQFF. CDR3 in DNA: TGTGCCAGCAGCTCCGGGGGGAACTCCTACAATGAGCAGTTCTTC.

This sequence joins TRBV5-4 and TRBJ2-1; 10 bases fit TRBD2. CDR1 and CDR2 (germline): SGHNT, YYREEE (reference sequence). V gave up 5 bases and J gave up 5 bases; unmatched junction bases: 7. This CDR3 region has 15 residues. The CDR3 sequence: CASSSQRGGNNEQFF. In DNA, the CDR3 is TGTGCCAGCAGTTCTCAGCGGGGGGGGAACAATGAGCAGTTCTTC.

The rearrangement joins TRBV5-1 to TRBJ2-1; 7 bases map to TRBD2. The germline gives CDR1 SGHRS, CDR2 YFSETQ. The V gene end was trimmed by 4 bases and the J gene end by 5 bases; junction bases not matched to a gene: 12. The CDR3 has 16 residues. CDR3 nucleotide sequence: TGCGCCAGCAGCGCGTGGGACTACTCCCACCACAATGAGCAGTTCTTC. It encodes CASSAWDYSHHNEQFF.

This chain links TRBV4-3 with TRBJ2-1; TRBD2 agrees at 11 bases. Looked up from germline, CDR1 is LGHNA and CDR2 is YSLEER. The V segment lost 1 base and the J segment 5 bases; nucleotides outside the gene matches: 4. The CDR3 length is 16 residues. This CDR3 reads CASSQGGLAANNEQFF. In nucleotides, the CDR3 is TGCGCCAGCAGCCAAGGGGGACTAGCGGCTAACAATGAGCAGTTCTTC.